This TCR beta chain was retrieved from a study of T cell changes during pregnancy in multiple sclerosis. Germline-derived CDR1 and CDR2 are LNHNV and YYDKDF (reference sequence). The CDR3 extends over 14 amino acids. The V end was cut by 4 bases, the J end by 7 bases, with 15 bases between. Sequencing used immunoSEQ multiplex PCR; TCRdb keeps in-frame clones, though not all of them. The sample gives tens of thousands of clones, roughly nine tenths of which show up once; approximately 1.5% is in the top ten. The chain joins TRBV15 to TRBJ2-3, with a weak D call TRBD2 (5 bases). The material sequenced was peripheral blood, taken in the second trimester of pregnancy. The sequence derives from a female donor in good health, enrolled as a control in a pregnancy study. The DNA of the CDR3 is TGTGCCACCAGCATCGACGTTAGCGAGTATACGCAGTATTTT. This gives the protein CATSIDVSEYTQYF.